This entry lists 25 T cell receptor beta chains sequenced from one sample in a study of T cells after yellow fever vaccination. TCRdb re-called the 5' RACE reads with MiXCR, one entry per CDR3 protein. The table shows approximately 240,000 distinct CDR3 sequences, with more than 3.5% occurring only once. The sequencing used PBMCs, collected 15 days after the yellow fever booster vaccination. These receptors all come from a man aged 18 to 30 who received the YFV17D yellow fever vaccine.

This clonotype was recorded a few times. The chain employs TRBV30 and TRBJ2-3, with D perhaps matching TRBD1 or TRBD2 (6 bases each). This CDR3 has 13 residues. Germline V lookup: CDR1 GTSNPN, CDR2 SVGIG (reference sequence). The V end was cut by 5 bases, the J end by 2 bases, with 11 bases between. The CDR3 DNA follows: TGTGCCTGGGGGGGGCTCTACACAGATACGCAGTATTTT. Translated, it gives CAWGGLYTDTQYF.

This clonotype was seen repeatedly, ten times or more. The chain combines TRBV12-3 or TRBV12-4 with TRBJ1-5; maybe TRBD1 (6 bases). Trimming pared 6 bases from V and 3 bases from J, leaving 12 bases between. The CDR3 covers 14 residues. CDR3 protein: CASSHGQFNQPQHF. The CDR3 DNA reads TGTGCCAGCAGCCACGGACAGTTCAATCAGCCCCAGCATTTT.

This clonotype has ten or more counts. The CDR3 spells CSATGPNQPQHF. The DNA of the CDR3 is TGCAGTGCTACTGGGCCCAATCAGCCCCAGCATTTT. The chain recombines TRBV20-1 with TRBJ1-5; D is ambiguous. V was clipped by 4 bases and J by 3 bases, with 7 bases between them. This CDR3 has 12 residues. Germline CDR1 and CDR2: DFQATT and SNEGSKA (reference sequence).

At least ten counts were recorded for this clonotype. The chain carries TRBV5-4 and TRBJ2-1, with D tentatively TRBD2 (6 bases). The CDR3 has 14 amino acids. V lost 0 bases, J lost 5 bases, and 9 bases lay in between. Looked up from germline, CDR1 is SGHNT and CDR2 is YYREEE (reference sequence). The CDR3 region has the DNA TGTGCCAGCAGCTTGGTTCCGGGAGACAATGAGCAGTTCTTC. Translation gives CASSLVPGDNEQFF.

In its sample, this clonotype was seen many times. The chain employs TRBV27 and TRBJ1-6; TRBD1 agrees at 12 bases. J was trimmed by 6 bases and V by 4 bases; bases with no gene match: 1. The CDR3 covers 15 residues. CDR1 MNHEY and CDR2 SMNVEV come from the germline V gene (reference sequence). The CDR3 bases are TGTGCCAGCAGTTGGGACAGGGGGCGTAATTCACCCCTCCACTTT. This sequence encodes CASSWDRGRNSPLHF.

This clonotype was recorded many times. The V call is TRBV9, the J call TRBJ1-1; a weak D match, TRBD1 (5 bases). The CDR3 loop spans 15 amino acids. Looked up from germline, CDR1 is SGDLS and CDR2 is YYNGEE. Deletions cut 3 bases from V and 1 base from J, with 13 bases between. CDR3 loop: CASSGSGTPNTEAFF. DNA of the CDR3: TGTGCCAGCAGCGGATCCGGGACGCCGAACACTGAAGCTTTCTTT.

This clonotype appeared many times. The V gene is TRBV5-1, the J gene TRBJ1-1; TRBD1 agrees at 7 bases. This CDR3 comprises 15 residues. Germline CDR1 is SGHRS and CDR2 is YFSETQ. V dropped 6 bases and J dropped 4; count of bases not matched to a gene: 12. The CDR3 nucleotides are TGCGCCAGCACCCAGGGGGACAGTAAGGTCACTGAAGCTTTCTTT. Encoded protein: CASTQGDSKVTEAFF.

There are many counts of this clonotype. The V gene is TRBV6-2 or TRBV6-3, the J gene TRBJ2-7; D is unresolved. The V end lost 8 bases, the J end lost 0 bases, and 14 bases lay between the germline ends. Germline values: CDR1 MNHEY, CDR2 SVGEGT. This CDR3 contains 14 residues. This chain's CDR3 is CASERGSPSYEQYF. The CDR3 region has the DNA TGTGCCAGCGAGCGCGGCTCCCCCTCCTACGAGCAGTACTTC.

Details on this clonotype: A much larger clone lies a single base off, so this may be a read error. The gene calls are TRBV7-8 and TRBJ2-7; D possibly matches TRBD1 or TRBD2 (6 bases each). The length of the CDR3 is 14 residues. Germline V gene lookup returns CDR1 SGHVS and CDR2 FQNEAQ. CDR3 nucleotides: TGTGCCAGCAGCTTACCTCGGGGGCCGACGGAGCGGTACTTC. This sequence encodes CASSLPRGPTERYF.

Ten or more counts support this clonotype. The chain recombines TRBV5-6 with TRBJ1-2; a possible D gene is TRBD1 (6 bases). This CDR3 is built from 13 residues. The germline gives CDR1 SGHDT, CDR2 YYEEEE. The germline V and J ends were trimmed by 4 bases and 2 bases, with 9 bases remaining between them. The CDR3 is CASSPQGNYGYTF. CDR3 nucleotide sequence: TGTGCCAGCAGCCCACAGGGCAACTATGGCTACACCTTC.

Ten or more counts support this clonotype. V gene TRBV7-2 combines with J gene TRBJ1-5, with D unresolved. The length of the CDR3 is 15 residues. V lost 2 bases, J lost 3 bases, and 11 bases lay in between. Germline V gene sequence: CDR1 SGHTA, CDR2 FQGNSA. CDR3 bases: TGTGCCAGCAGCTTATACGGTACAGTCAATCAGCCCCAGCATTTT. Translation gives CASSLYGTVNQPQHF.

This clonotype was observed many times. The V and J genes are TRBV5-1 and TRBJ2-5, with 14 positions matching TRBD2. There are 16 residues in the CDR3. V dropped 3 bases and J dropped 1; count of bases not matched to a gene: 2. The germline CDR1 and CDR2 sequences are SGHRS and YFSETQ. The CDR3 reads CASSSTSGGAQETQYF. CDR3 DNA: TGCGCCAGCAGCTCGACTAGCGGGGGGGCCCAAGAGACCCAGTACTTC.

The gene calls are TRBV11-1 and TRBJ2-2; TRBD1 matches 9 bases. The germline V gene has CDR1 SGHAT and CDR2 FQDESV (reference sequence). The CDR3 runs 16 residues. J lost 5 bases, V lost 5 bases, and 9 bases had no gene match. As DNA, the CDR3 is TGTGCCAGCAGCCCAACCGGGACAGGGCGTACCGGGGAGCTGTTTTTT. Protein product: CASSPTGTGRTGELFF.

This clonotype came up many times. The chain combines TRBV21-1 with TRBJ1-1; the table's D call, TRBD1, was not checked against the DNA. TRBV21-1 is a recognized pseudogene. CDR3 length: 15 residues. CDR3 DNA: TGTGCCAGCATCTTACCGGGACCCTGGAACACTGAAGCTTTCTTT. It is translated as CASILPGPWNTEAFF.

This clonotype was counted at least ten times. This chain connects TRBV10-3 to TRBJ2-7; 10 bases line up with TRBD2. The J segment lost 7 bases and the V segment lost 0 bases, leaving 9 bases of the junction unmatched. The germline CDR1 and CDR2 sequences are ENHRY and SYGVKD. The CDR3 loop spans 16 amino acids. The CDR3 reads CAISESSGGASGEQYV. The DNA for the CDR3 is TGTGCCATCAGTGAGTCGAGCGGGGGGGCCTCTGGTGAGCAGTACGTC.

This clonotype was detected only a few times. The chain combines TRBV19 with TRBJ2-1; TRBD1 or TRBD2 may be the D gene (6 bases each). The germline V gene has CDR1 LNHDA and CDR2 SQIVND (reference sequence). Trimming stripped 5 bases from V and 8 bases from J, with 16 bases between. The CDR3 is 14 amino acids. The CDR3 reads CASSPGGLGYEQFF. DNA of the CDR3: TGTGCCAGTAGTCCTGGGGGGCTCGGCTATGAGCAGTTCTTC.

This clonotype was counted many times. The gene calls are TRBV7-3 and TRBJ2-3, with a weak D call TRBD2 (5 bases). Germline-derived CDR1 and CDR2 are SGHTA and FQGTGA. This CDR3 comprises 13 residues. V was clipped by 4 bases and J by 4 bases, with 9 bases between them. CDR3 in amino acids: CASSSSQADTQYF. The CDR3 DNA reads TGTGCCAGCAGCTCTAGCCAAGCAGATACGCAGTATTTT.

This clonotype was seen many times. The V and J genes are TRBV7-2 and TRBJ2-1; no definite D call. This CDR3 contains 13 residues. Trimming cost V 6 bases and J 3 bases, with 9 bases left between them. Looked up from germline, CDR1 is SGHTA and CDR2 is FQGNSA. The chain's CDR3 is CASRISGYNEQFF. Here the CDR3 DNA reads TGTGCCAGCAGAATCTCGGGCTACAATGAGCAGTTCTTC.

The sample holds many counts of this clonotype. The chain combines TRBV5-1 with TRBJ2-1, with 8 bases identical to TRBD2. CDR3 length equals 14 residues. Germline CDR1 and CDR2: SGHRS and YFSETQ. Trimming at V came to 9 bases and at J to 4 bases, leaving 9 bases not matched to a gene. CDR3 loop: CATRSGGAYNEQFF. The CDR3 region has the DNA TGCGCCACCCGGAGCGGGGGCGCGTACAATGAGCAGTTCTTC.

This clonotype has a count of ten or more. CDR3 amino acids: CSANDRNYGYTF. The CDR3 region has the DNA TGCAGTGCCAACGACAGAAACTATGGCTACACCTTC. The genes are TRBV20-1 and TRBJ1-2, with D possibly being TRBD1 (5 bases). The CDR3 loop spans 12 amino acids. Germline V gene data show CDR1 as DFQATT and CDR2 as SNEGSKA (reference sequence). Trimming shortened V by 6 bases and J by 2 bases, and 10 bases separated the two germline ends.

Ten or more counts support this clonotype. The chain combines TRBV7-9 with TRBJ2-7; 7 positions match TRBD1. V gave up 7 bases and J gave up 4 bases; unmatched junction bases: 10. Germline CDR1 reads SEHNR; CDR2 reads FQNEAQ (reference sequence). The CDR3 runs 14 residues. CDR3 DNA: TGTGCCAGCACGATTACAGGGGAAGGGTACGAGCAGTACTTC. This gives the protein CASTITGEGYEQYF.

Many counts were recorded for this clonotype. This chain joins TRBV7-9 and TRBJ1-3; the D gene is possibly TRBD1 (6 bases). This CDR3 has 15 residues. Germline CDR1 and CDR2: SEHNR and FQNEAQ (reference sequence). Trimming removed 3 bases from V and 2 bases from J, with 11 bases in between. The CDR3 bases are TGTGCCAGCAGCTTTACAGGGATCGCTGGAAACACCATATATTTT. Amino acids: CASSFTGIAGNTIYF.

The sample holds many counts of this clonotype. The chain employs TRBV7-2 and TRBJ2-5; 8 nucleotides align to TRBD1. Germline V gene sequence: CDR1 SGHTA, CDR2 FQGNSA. The CDR3 extends over 15 amino acids. Trimming at V came to 0 bases and at J to 5 bases, leaving 5 bases not matched to a gene. The CDR3 DNA is TGTGCCAGCAGCTTAGCCCCAGGGGGCAGGGAGACCCAGTACTTC. Translated, it gives CASSLAPGGRETQYF.

Concerning this clonotype: A much larger clone differs from this one at a single base, so this may be a read error. This rearrangement joins TRBV6-5 to TRBJ2-7; D is uncertain. The germline V gene has CDR1 MNHEY and CDR2 SVGAGI. This CDR3 comprises 16 residues. V was cut by 0 bases and J by 4 bases, with 16 bases left in between. The CDR3 sequence: CASSYSSNWGLYEQYF. CDR3 sequence (DNA): TGTGCCAGCAGTTACTCGAGTAACTGGGGATTATACGAGCAGTACTTC.

This clonotype came up many times. The chain links TRBV6-6 to TRBJ2-5; D unresolved. This CDR3 comprises 14 residues. CDR1 is MNHNY and CDR2 is SVGAGI in the germline V gene (reference sequence). The V end was cut by 5 bases, the J end by 5 bases, with 15 bases between. In DNA, the CDR3 is TGTGCCAGCAGTCAACCAAGTGGTGGGGAGACCCAGTACTTC. Protein: CASSQPSGGETQYF.